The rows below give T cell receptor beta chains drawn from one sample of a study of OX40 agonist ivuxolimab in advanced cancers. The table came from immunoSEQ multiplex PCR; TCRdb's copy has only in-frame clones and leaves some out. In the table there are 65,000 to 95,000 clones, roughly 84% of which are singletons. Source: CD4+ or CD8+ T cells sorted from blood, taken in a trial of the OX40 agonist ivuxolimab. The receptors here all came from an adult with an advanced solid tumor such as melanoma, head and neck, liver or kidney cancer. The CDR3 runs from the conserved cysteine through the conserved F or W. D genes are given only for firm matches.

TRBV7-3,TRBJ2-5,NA,CASSLGGGGKETQYF,TGTGCCAGCAGCCTAGGTGGCGGCGGAAAAGAGACCCAGTACTTC
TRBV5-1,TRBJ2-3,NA,CASGPGTSTDTQYF,TGCGCCAGCGGACCCGGGACTAGCACAGATACGCAGTATTTT
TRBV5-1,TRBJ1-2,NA,CASSLDRAGGGYTF,TGCGCCAGCAGCTTGGACAGGGCGGGAGGAGGCTACACCTTC
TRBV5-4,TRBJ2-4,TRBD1,CASSLDRENIQYF,TGTGCCAGCAGTCTAGACAGGGAAAACATTCAGTACTTC
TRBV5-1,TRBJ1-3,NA,CASSLLGVSGNTIYF,TGCGCCAGCAGCTTGTTAGGGGTCTCTGGAAACACCATATATTTT
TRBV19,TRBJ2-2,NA,CASRSLSGHTGELFF,TGTGCCAGTCGGTCTCTAAGCGGTCACACCGGGGAGCTGTTTTTT
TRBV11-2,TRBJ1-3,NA,CASSLVRALSGNTIYF,TGTGCCAGCAGCTTAGTAAGGGCCCTCTCTGGAAACACCATATATTTT
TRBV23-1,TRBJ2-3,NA,CASSQSFLGSTDTQYF,TGCGCCAGCAGTCAATCTTTCCTAGGAAGCACAGATACGCAGTATTTT
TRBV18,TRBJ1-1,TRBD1,CASSPKTGTGGTEAFF,TGTGCCAGCTCACCCAAAACAGGAACAGGGGGGACTGAAGCTTTCTTT
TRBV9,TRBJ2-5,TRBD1,CASSVATGTGEETQYF,TGTGCCAGCAGCGTAGCTACGGGGACAGGGGAAGAGACCCAGTACTTC
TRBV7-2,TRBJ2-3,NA,CASSLHRSSDTQYF,TGTGCCAGCAGCCTTCATCGGTCCTCTGATACGCAGTATTTT